Listed below are T cell receptor beta chains from one sample, sequenced in a study of Graves' ophthalmopathy and Graves' hyperthyroidism. TCRdb itself ran the multiplex PCR reads through MiXCR, one entry per CDR3 protein. The sample holds approximately 1.2 million distinct CDR3 sequences; roughly 35% are singletons and the top ten take 11%. Sequences were obtained from peripheral blood or thyroid tissue (not recorded which). The receptors come from an adult man with Graves' hyperthyroidism. CDR3s include the opening cysteine and the closing phenylalanine or tryptophan. The D gene is left open where the match is weak. Size is stated for part of the rows, as once, few or many counts, or as a class when the clone is expanded.

j_gene | v_gene | d_gene | abundance | CDR3aa | CDR3nt
TRBJ2-7 | TRBV6-6 | . | few | CASSSRTETPSYEQYF | TGTGCCAGCAGTTCCAGGACAGAGACGCCTTCCTACGAGCAGTACTTC
TRBJ2-2 | TRBV27 | . | few | CASRTFRSSTTGELFF | TGTGCCAGCAGAACGTTCAGGAGCTCAACCACCGGGGAGCTGTTTTTT
TRBJ1-5 | TRBV25-1 | . | few | CASSYHAAAGSNQPQHF | TGTGCCAGCAGTTACCACGCAGCCGCGGGCAGCAATCAGCCCCAGCATTTT
TRBJ1-4 | TRBV7-9 | . | many | CASSLHRTTNEKLFF | TGTGCCAGCAGCCTACACAGGACTACTAATGAAAAACTGTTTTTT
TRBJ1-5 | TRBV27 | TRBD1 | few | CASSRTGGRNQPQHF | TGTGCCAGCAGCAGGACAGGGGGTCGCAATCAGCCCCAGCATTTT
TRBJ1-1 | TRBV29-1 | TRBD1 | . | CSVNKQGDNEAFF | TGCAGCGTGAACAAACAGGGGGATAATGAAGCTTTCTTT
TRBJ2-7 | TRBV12-3/TRBV12-4 | TRBD2 | . | CASSAPPREGLDEQYF | TGTGCCAGCAGTGCTCCGCCGCGGGAGGGCCTGGACGAGCAGTACTTC
TRBJ1-2 | TRBV20-1 | . | few | CSARDHLDRPNYGYTF | TGCAGTGCTAGAGATCATTTGGACAGACCTAACTATGGCTACACCTTC
TRBJ2-7 | TRBV12-3/TRBV12-4 | TRBD2 | . | CATGRGGAYEQYF | TGCGCCACCGGCCGGGGGGGGGCCTACGAGCAGTACTTC
TRBJ1-1 | TRBV19 | . | many | CASSIASPRREAFF | TGTGCCAGTAGTATAGCTTCCCCCCGACGAGAAGCTTTCTTT
TRBJ2-5 | TRBV5-1 | . | . | CASSWRNKETQYF | TGTGCCAGCAGCTGGAGGAACAAAGAGACCCAGTACTTC
TRBJ2-2 | TRBV6-5 | TRBD1 | few | CASSSKGTGGTGELFF | TGTGCCAGCAGTTCAAAGGGGACAGGGGGCACCGGGGAGCTGTTTTTT
TRBJ1-5 | TRBV7-2 | . | . | CASSLEAGQPLAQHF | TGTGCCAGCAGCTTAGAGGCAGGGCAGCCGTTGGCCCAGCATTTT
TRBJ1-1 | TRBV6-5 | . | many | CASSYGQGLMNTEAFF | TGTGCCAGCAGTTACGGGCAGGGACTCATGAACACTGAAGCTTTCTTT
TRBJ1-1 | TRBV9 | . | many | CASSVDGGWTEAFF | TGTGCCAGCAGCGTAGATGGGGGGTGGACTGAAGCTTTCTTT
TRBJ2-7 | TRBV7-6 | . | many | CASSLLGEYEQYF | TGTGCCAGCAGCTTGCTGGGGGAGTACGAGCAGTACTTC
TRBJ2-7 | TRBV2 | . | many | CASTRGSYEQYF | TGTGCCAGCACCAGGGGATCCTACGAGCAGTACTTC
TRBJ2-7 | TRBV14 | . | . | CASSQARAGSETYEQYF | TGTGCCAGCAGCCAAGCCCGCGCGGGGAGTGAGACCTACGAGCAGTACTTC
TRBJ1-1 | TRBV2 | . | . | CASLGRNTEAFF | TGTGCCAGCCTGGGGCGGAACACTGAAGCTTTCTTT
TRBJ1-1 | TRBV19 | . | . | CASLEGNTEAFF | TGTGCCAGTTTGGAAGGGAACACTGAAGCTTTCTTT
TRBJ1-4 | TRBV6-5 | TRBD1 | . | CASSYSTGFNEKLFF | TGTGCCAGCAGTTACTCGACAGGGTTTAATGAAAAACTGTTTTTT
TRBJ1-5 | TRBV20-1 | TRBD1 | many | CSAKARTGVLPQHF | TGCAGTGCTAAGGCGCGGACAGGGGTCTTGCCCCAGCATTTT
TRBJ2-7 | TRBV29-1 | TRBD1 | . | CSVGDRESYEQYF | TGCAGCGTTGGGGACAGAGAATCCTACGAGCAGTACTTC
TRBJ2-7 | TRBV10-3 | . | many | CAISDVDREYEQYF | TGTGCCATCAGTGATGTCGACAGAGAATACGAGCAGTACTTC
TRBJ1-2 | TRBV15 | TRBD1 | many | CATSPGTGYGYTF | TGTGCCACCAGCCCCGGGACAGGATATGGCTACACCTTC
TRBJ2-3 | TRBV20-1 | . | . | CSARGTDTQYF | TGCAGTGCTCGGGGCACAGATACGCAGTATTTT
TRBJ1-4 | TRBV20-1 | . | once | CSARPTTNEKLFF | TGCAGTGCTAGACCGACGACTAATGAAAAACTGTTTTTT
TRBJ1-6 | TRBV12-3/TRBV12-4 | TRBD1 | few | CASSFQGVTYNSPLHF | TGTGCCAGCAGTTTCCAGGGGGTTACTTATAATTCACCCCTCCACTTT
TRBJ1-6 | TRBV12-3/TRBV12-4 | . | many | CASNPSMGSPLHF | TGTGCCAGCAACCCTTCGATGGGCTCACCCCTCCACTTT
TRBJ1-2 | TRBV10-2 | . | . | CASSQVQGQGYTF | TGCGCCAGCAGCCAAGTACAGGGTCAAGGCTACACCTTC
TRBJ2-1 | TRBV7-3 | . | . | CASGRGIEQFF | TGTGCCAGCGGGAGGGGGATTGAGCAGTTCTTC
TRBJ2-5 | TRBV7-2 | TRBD1 | . | CASSVGRRGQETQYF | TGTGCCAGCAGCGTTGGCCGCAGGGGGCAGGAGACCCAGTACTTC
TRBJ2-2 | TRBV29-1 | . | . | CSATGGFNTGELFF | TGCAGCGCGACTGGCGGATTCAACACCGGGGAGCTGTTTTTT
TRBJ1-1 | TRBV10-2 | . | . | CASSEQGGGNTEAFF | TGCGCCAGCAGTGAACAGGGAGGTGGAAACACTGAAGCTTTCTTT
TRBJ1-5 | TRBV20-1 | TRBD1 | . | CSASSRGRIWNQPQHF | TGCAGTGCTAGTTCCAGGGGGCGGATCTGGAATCAGCCCCAGCATTTT
TRBJ1-5 | TRBV6-2/TRBV6-3 | . | . | CASSYRQLHQPQHF | TGTGCCAGCAGTTACCGACAGCTTCATCAGCCCCAGCATTTT
TRBJ2-5 | TRBV19 | . | many | CASSIKKLETQYF | TGTGCCAGTAGTATAAAAAAATTGGAGACCCAGTACTTC
TRBJ2-5 | TRBV11-2 | TRBD1 | many | CASSFPGGETQYF | TGTGCCAGCAGCTTTCCAGGGGGTGAGACCCAGTACTTC
TRBJ2-1 | TRBV20-1 | TRBD2 | . | CSADRAGGPNEQFF | TGCAGTGCGGACCGAGCGGGAGGGCCGAATGAGCAGTTCTTC
TRBJ1-1 | TRBV9 | TRBD1 | . | CASSSGQGSFSFF | TGTGCCAGCAGCTCCGGACAGGGGTCTTTTAGTTTCTTT
TRBJ2-7 | TRBV20-1 | TRBD1 | few | CSARNARGSSYEQYF | TGCAGTGCTAGAAATGCCAGGGGGAGCTCCTACGAGCAGTACTTC
TRBJ2-3 | TRBV29-1 | TRBD1 | . | CSVTSRGQTDTQYF | TGCAGCGTTACATCCAGGGGGCAGACAGATACGCAGTATTTT
TRBJ2-7 | TRBV6-5 | . | few | CASTLNQIAEQYF | TGTGCCAGCACCTTAAACCAAATCGCCGAGCAGTACTTC
TRBJ1-6 | TRBV20-1 | . | many | CSASTEPGYNSPLHF | TGCAGTGCTAGTACTGAACCGGGCTATAATTCACCCCTCCACTTT
TRBJ1-2 | TRBV5-1 | . | few | CASSQRGKGNYGYTF | TGCGCCAGCAGCCAAAGGGGAAAGGGAAACTATGGCTACACCTTC
TRBJ1-4 | TRBV6-5 | . | many | CASSYSYSLRELFF | TGTGCCAGCAGTTACTCGTACTCGCTGAGGGAACTGTTTTTT
TRBJ2-5 | TRBV20-1 | TRBD2 | . | CSATTTSGRETQYF | TGCAGTGCTACTACGACTAGCGGGAGAGAGACCCAGTACTTC
TRBJ2-7 | TRBV7-9 | . | . | CASSSGASNYEQYF | TGTGCCAGCAGCTCTGGGGCTAGCAACTACGAGCAGTACTTC